This T cell receptor (beta chain) was obtained from a study of brain T cells in children with intractable seizures. CDR1 MNHEY and CDR2 SVGAGI come from the germline V gene. This CDR3 has 14 residues. V lost 6 bases to trimming and J lost 8 bases; unmatched junction nucleotides: 6. Using immunoSEQ multiplex PCR, the repertoire was profiled, and TCRdb retains in-frame clones only, with some absent. The table shows 340,000 or so clones, with 93% occurring only once. A note on this clone: Its specificity is unknown.

Study-wide results and caveats: Only CDR3 sequence similarity suggested viral specificity, without known HCMV serostatus.

The time point: blood from clinic visit 5 months post-surgery; TSC patient then seizure free. Surgery cases with the highest brain T cell transcript signatures were chosen for sequencing. The sequence came from a boy in the first two years of life with tuberous sclerosis and intractable seizures. The chain combines TRBV6-5 with TRBJ1-4; 10 nucleotides align to TRBD1. The specimen comprised peripheral blood, sampled around 5 months after surgery. The CDR3 here is CASRAGTGVEKLFF. DNA of the CDR3: TGTGCCAGCAGAGCCGGGACAGGGGTAGAAAAACTGTTTTTT.